This TCR beta chain was sequenced for a study of beta chain features in type 1 diabetes. Germline lookup yields CDR1 MDHEN and CDR2 SYDVKM. CDR3 length: 15 residues. Trimming pared 1 base from V and 7 bases from J, leaving 13 bases between. CD4+ naive, central memory, regulatory and stem cell-like memory subsets were isolated by sorting on CD45RO/CCR7/CD25/CD127/CD95/CD27. Post-sort purity exceeded 95% for all sorted populations. The table lists this clone with a few counts. Its antigen is as yet unknown. Whole-study results and caveats: Sequencing of cDNA might inflate the share of cells that strongly express TCR. PCR, the amplification step, might favor shorter templates, equally in patients and controls.

Sequenced material consisted of expressed TCRB transcripts (all of the isolated RNA was reverse transcribed). Assay: immunoSEQ multiplex PCR; the TCRdb copy retains only in-frame clones and omits some. The sample includes 150,000 to 200,000 clones, about 12% of them seen just once. This TCR derives from a woman aged 18-29 years in good health. Sequencing was carried out using central memory CD4+ T cells from blood. The V call is TRBV28, the J call TRBJ2-2, with D tentatively TRBD1 (5 bases). CDR3 coding DNA: TGTGCCAGCAGTTTATATAATGGGGCGAACGGGGAGCTGTTTTTT. Its protein product is CASSLYNGANGELFF.